This T cell receptor beta chain was profiled in a study of neoadjuvant nivolumab and ipilimumab in lung cancer. Using immunoSEQ multiplex PCR, the repertoire was profiled, and TCRdb retains in-frame clones only, with some absent. This sample carries approximately 31,000 clones, 92% of them seen once, and the ten largest clones take approximately 2%. Regarding the study as a whole: Compared with tumor-adjacent uninvolved lung, resected tumors showed greater richness and clonality. From pretherapy to surgery, tumor richness and clonality rose with dual therapy.

As to this clone: The target antigen is unknown.

From germline, CDR1 is SNHLY and CDR2 FYNNEI. Trimming removed 7 bases at V and 3 bases at J, with 15 bases between. CDR3 length: 15 amino acids. This chain connects TRBV2 to TRBJ2-2; TRBD2 is a possible D gene (7 bases). The sequenced sample was peripheral blood, obtained after neoadjuvant nivolumab, alone or with ipilimumab, at or shortly before surgery. The clonotype comes from an adult with non-small cell lung cancer. The CDR3 loop is CASTLRGGDTGELFF. CDR3 sequence (DNA): TGTGCCAGCACCCTCAGGGGAGGGGACACCGGGGAGCTGTTTTTT.